This is a list of T cell receptor beta chains from one sample in a study of blood T cell repertoires in COVID-19. Clones were sequenced by immunoSEQ multiplex PCR, and TCRdb holds only the in-frame ones, with some missing. This sample carries 100,000 to 120,000 clones, about 80% of them seen once, and the ten largest clones take around 8.5%. Input material: peripheral blood. The receptors come from a woman in her 40s with acute or convalescent COVID-19. The CDR3 runs from the conserved cysteine through the conserved F or W. Each record gives: V gene, J gene, CDR3 protein.

TRBV20-1	TRBJ2-7	CSARALTGTPF
TRBV7-9	TRBJ1-1	CASSLAGPAGGQGEAFF
TRBV6-5	TRBJ2-7	CASSYSGRGHPLYF
TRBV5-1	TRBJ2-7	CASSLAGLAGAYSYEQYF
TRBV19	TRBJ2-5	CASSISGQGRETQYF
TRBV30	TRBJ1-1	CAWSEGGSRTEAFF
TRBV18	TRBJ1-4	CASSLEGQQKLFF
TRBV18	TRBJ2-1	CASSPATGTGSRAEQFF
TRBV19	TRBJ2-2	CASIRSWGAPNTGELFF
TRBV11-2	TRBJ2-1	CASTLGLAGGYNEQFF
TRBV5-6	TRBJ1-6	CASSLMGGTNSPLHF
TRBV18	TRBJ2-5	CASSSSWGRETQYF
TRBV18	TRBJ1-5	CASSPPGNQPQHF
TRBV7-8	TRBJ1-1	CASSLIPEVTEAFF
TRBV5-4	TRBJ2-1	CASSSYNEQFF
TRBV3-1/TRBV3-2	TRBJ1-2	CASSPGQGYYGYTF
TRBV5-1	TRBJ1-2	CASSLGGSDGYTF
TRBV19	TRBJ1-2	CATSAIGYGGYTF
TRBV10-1	TRBJ2-7	CASSEPYYEQYF
TRBV6-6	TRBJ2-7	CASSYLTPYEQYF
TRBV7-2	TRBJ2-7	CASSSGSYYEQYF
TRBV15	TRBJ1-4	CATSRDRSNEKLFF
TRBV5-6	TRBJ1-5	CASSFLGGASNQPQHF
TRBV7-9	TRBJ1-2	CASSRKGPTNYGYTF
TRBV5-1	TRBJ2-2	CASSLGQGFGELFF
TRBV6-5	TRBJ2-3	CASSYRRSDTQYF
TRBV7-2	TRBJ2-3	CASSFVGGAYTDTQYF
TRBV5-4	TRBJ1-4	CASSLPGQGVEKLFF
TRBV24-1	TRBJ2-2	CATSDSRQGVTGELFF
TRBV7-2	TRBJ1-2	CASSLVVDGQGKYGYTF
TRBV7-6	TRBJ2-7	CASSLDSGGKSREQYF
TRBV7-9	TRBJ2-5	CASSLFGREETQYF
TRBV2	TRBJ1-1	CASRAPLGEAFF
TRBV7-2	TRBJ1-6	CASSLLTGGNSPLHF
TRBV6-5	TRBJ1-3	CASSYFPGNTIYF
TRBV18	TRBJ1-6	CASSRDRENSPLHF
TRBV6-6	TRBJ1-2	CASTYRDRERYTF
TRBV5-8	TRBJ1-2	CASSAYRGLPYGYTF
TRBV3-1/TRBV3-2	TRBJ2-7	CASSLIGTGTYEQYF
TRBV7-2	TRBJ2-7	CASSLAGRVYEQYF
TRBV20-1	TRBJ1-2	CSASNRAGAYGYTF
TRBV25-1	TRBJ1-6	CASSDNNYNSPLHF
TRBV30	TRBJ2-5	CAWRDRGRRETQYF
TRBV19	TRBJ1-2	CASSTWGDYGYTF
TRBV14	TRBJ1-4	CASSQGLYEKLFF
TRBV7-8	TRBJ2-2	CASSLTLLGTSGELFF
TRBV19	TRBJ1-5	CASNLRDRVVMGQPQHF
TRBV7-9	TRBJ1-6	CASAGDTRNSPLHF